One and the same sample provided the 18 T cell receptor beta chains below, sequenced in a study of tumor-infiltrating lymphocytes in primary liver carcinoma. Production of TCR beta cDNA used 400 to 600 ng total RNA together with a constant-region primer. Modified slightly, ARM-PCR produced TCR beta libraries over three nested multiplex PCR rounds. Both of the initial two PCR rounds ran for roughly 10 cycles and employed TRBV1-TRBV30 forward primers alongside a C-beta reverse primer. TCRdb fed the multiplex PCR reads into MiXCR, producing one record per CDR3 protein. Of tens of thousands of distinct CDR3 sequences detected, 65% to 75% appear once; the ten largest clones hold roughly 13%. It was from around 20-30 mg of unsorted bulk tissue that RNA and DNA were co-extracted. Sequences were obtained from liver tumor tissue from sampling region 4. Documented subset: tumor region T4, right-lateral pole. Receptors were obtained from a woman aged 60-70 years with primary liver carcinoma and hepatitis B virus infection.

For this clonotype: A clone one base away is much larger, so this may be a read error. The gene calls are TRBV5-1 and TRBJ2-2; a possible D gene is TRBD2 (6 bases). Trimming stripped 0 bases from V and 3 bases from J, with 9 bases between. CDR1 is SGHRS and CDR2 is YFSETQ in the germline V gene. The CDR3 length is 15 residues. The CDR3 coding sequence is TGCGCCAGCAGCTTGGGGACTAACGACACCGGGGAGCTGTTTTTT. This encodes CASSLGTNDTGELFF.

This clonotype was seen repeatedly, ten times or more. This chain joins TRBV5-4 and TRBJ2-5; 9 positions match TRBD2. Germline lookup yields CDR1 SGHNT and CDR2 YYREEE (reference sequence). This CDR3 is 16 amino acids long. The V gene end was trimmed by 4 bases and the J gene end by 1 base; junction bases not matched to a gene: 8. CDR3 coding DNA: TGTGCCAGCAGCCCAGGCGGGACTAGCCGCCAAGAGACCCAGTACTTC. This translates into CASSPGGTSRQETQYF.

Turning to this clonotype: This may be a read error: a much more frequent sequence differs by one nucleotide. The chain is built from TRBV28 and TRBJ1-1, with D possibly TRBD1 on 6 matching bases. The CDR3 runs to 13 residues. Germline CDR1 and CDR2: MDHEN and SYDVKM. V lost 10 bases, J lost 0 bases, and 12 bases lay in between. Here the CDR3 reads CAIRTDMNTEAFF. CDR3 sequence (DNA): TGTGCCATCAGGACAGACATGAACACTGAAGCTTTCTTT.

This clonotype was counted a single time. The CDR3 does not end in the conserved phenylalanine or tryptophan, so this is likely a read error. V and J are TRBV6-1 and TRBJ1-2; weak D call: TRBD1 (6 bases). The CDR3 is made up of 14 amino acids. V lost 6 bases and J 8 bases, leaving 19 bases between the germline ends. Germline CDR1 and CDR2: MNHNS and SASEGT. Here the CDR3 reads CASRLQGEARGYTL. The DNA for the CDR3 is TGTGCCAGCAGGCTACAGGGAGAGGCTCGCGGCTACACCTTA.

On this clonotype itself: Because it lacks the conserved phenylalanine or tryptophan at the end, this CDR3 is likely a read error. The chain has TRBV6-5 and TRBJ2-7; TRBD2 matches at 8 bases. V gave up 2 bases and J gave up 4 bases; unmatched junction bases: 7. This CDR3 contains 15 residues. The germline gives CDR1 MNHEY, CDR2 SVGAGI. Written as DNA, the CDR3 is TGTGCCAGCAGTTACGTAACGGGAGGGGCTTACGAGCAGTACTCC. The encoded protein is CASSYVTGGAYEQYS.

The gene calls are TRBV6-1 and TRBJ2-1; D gene ambiguous. The CDR3 covers 13 residues. Between the trimmed V and J ends, which lost 3 bases and 5 bases, there was a span of 8 bases. From germline, CDR1 is MNHNS and CDR2 SASEGT. Here the CDR3 reads CASSERKNNEQFF. Here the CDR3 DNA reads TGTGCCAGCAGTGAGCGGAAAAACAATGAGCAGTTCTTC.

About this clonotype: This sequence may be a read error, since a much larger clone differs from it by one base. The CDR3 loop reads CASSLGTTGLQETQYF. The DNA of the CDR3 is TGCGCCAGCAGCTTGGGAACGACAGGGCTCCAAGAGACCCAGTACTTC. This sequence joins TRBV5-1 and TRBJ2-5; 7 bases fit TRBD1. Germline CDR1 is SGHRS and CDR2 is YFSETQ. J was trimmed by 1 base and V by 0 bases; bases with no gene match: 6. The CDR3 sequence is 16 residues long.

On this clonotype: The junction and the germline gene differ at one end; a read error may be behind it. The V gene is TRBV12-3 or TRBV12-4, the J gene TRBJ2-3, with 9 bases matching TRBD1. The CDR3 is 16 residues long. The CDR3 sequence is CTSSDVGTGRAYTQFF. CDR3 in DNA: TGTACCAGCAGTGACGTAGGGACAGGGAGGGCCTATACGCAGTTTTTT.

This clonotype came up many times. This sequence joins TRBV4-1 and TRBJ2-1; D is unresolved. Deletions cut 8 bases from V and 9 bases from J, with 14 bases between. The V gene's germline CDR1 is MGHRA and CDR2 YSYEKL. This CDR3 spans 12 amino acids. The CDR3 protein is CASVSFKREQFF. The CDR3 bases are TGCGCCAGCGTCTCGTTCAAACGTGAGCAGTTCTTC.

Points on this clonotype: Just one base apart from a much larger clone, this may be a read error. The chain is built from TRBV28 and TRBJ2-7; possibly TRBD1 or TRBD2 for D (5 bases each). With 5 bases removed from V and 0 bases from J, the gap between germline ends came to 14 bases. The length of the CDR3 is 15 residues. Per the germline V gene, CDR1 is MDHEN and CDR2 is SYDVKM. The CDR3 here is CASSPPGAVSYEQYF. The CDR3 DNA is TGTGCCAGCAGTCCTCCCGGGGCAGTCTCCTACGAGCAGTACTTC.

Notes on this clonotype: One end of the junction fails to match germline, which may point to a read error. The chain joins TRBV6-5 to TRBJ2-7, with 9 positions matching TRBD2. This CDR3 contains 18 residues. Germline CDR1 is MNHEY and CDR2 is SVGAGI. DNA for the CDR3: TGTGCCAACAGTTACCGCTTAATGGGCGGGAGGGTCGCCTACGAGCAGTACTTC. Translated, it gives CANSYRLMGGRVAYEQYF.

There are a few counts of this clonotype. This may be a read error, as it is one base from a much larger clone. The genes are TRBV28 and TRBJ1-1; D possibly corresponds to TRBD1 (5 bases). The CDR3 is 13 residues long. V was trimmed by 6 bases and J by 5 bases, leaving 13 bases between them. Germline values: CDR1 MDHEN, CDR2 SYDVKM. CDR3 DNA sequence: TGTGCCAGCAGCTTGATAGGGGTAACTGAAGCTTTCTTT. Translated: CASSLIGVTEAFF.

The table lists this clonotype with many counts. The rearrangement joins TRBV5-1 to TRBJ1-1, with D hard to call. The length of the CDR3 is 13 residues. Trimming cost V 3 bases and J 5 bases, with 11 bases left between them. Germline-derived CDR1 and CDR2 are SGHRS and YFSETQ. CDR3 sequence reads: CASSSDRRTEAFF. Written as DNA, the CDR3 is TGCGCCAGCAGCTCGGACCGGAGGACTGAAGCTTTCTTT. Full variable domain (outside the CDR3, taken from reference TRBV5-1 and TRBJ1-1): KAGVTQTPRYLIKTRGQQVTLSCSPISGHRSVSWYQQTPGQGLQFLFEYFSETQRNKGNFPGRFSGRQFSNSRSEMNVSTLELGDSALYLCASSSDRRTEAFFGQGTRLTVV.

About this clonotype: The conserved phenylalanine or tryptophan normally closing the CDR3 is absent here, so this likely arose from a read error. The CDR3 region is CASSKRTVSGTGEQFI. The DNA of the CDR3 is TGTGCTAGCAGTAAGAGGACCGTGAGCGGGACGGGTGAGCAGTTCATC. The rearrangement links TRBV6-5 to TRBJ2-1, with 7 bases aligning to TRBD2. Per germline, CDR1 MNHEY and CDR2 SVGAGI. This CDR3 has 16 residues.

For this clonotype: The germline gene is not matched at one end of the junction; a read error may be the cause. DNA for the CDR3: TGTGCCAGCAGTCCAGATGGGGGGCGGTCCTACAAGCAGTACTTC. Protein: CASSPDGGRSYKQYF. The V gene is TRBV12-3 or TRBV12-4, the J gene TRBJ2-7; either TRBD1 or TRBD2 may supply D (6 bases each). The CDR3 extends over 15 amino acids.

About this clonotype itself: Compared with germline, one end of the junction differs, possibly owing to a read error. The chain combines TRBV5-1 with TRBJ2-5, with D unclear. Looked up from germline, CDR1 is SGHRS and CDR2 is YFSETQ. This CDR3 comprises 17 residues. CDR3 sequence: CVSSLGPQGSDQETQYF. Here the CDR3 DNA reads TGCGTCAGCAGCTTGGGCCCACAAGGCTCAGACCAAGAGACCCAGTACTTC.

This clonotype has only one observation. A much larger clone lies a single base off, so this may be a read error. The gene calls are TRBV7-8 and TRBJ2-6; TRBD1 is a possible D gene (6 bases). Germline V gene sequence: CDR1 SGHVS, CDR2 FQNEAQ. This CDR3 contains 15 residues. Trimming removed 7 bases at V and 2 bases at J, with 12 bases between. CDR3 DNA sequence: TGTGCCAGCACCCCCGACAGGCCTGGGGCCAACGTCCTGACTTTC. Protein sequence: CASTPDRPGANVLTF.

With regard to this clonotype: This CDR3 fails to terminate in the conserved phenylalanine or tryptophan, so it likely reflects a read error. The DNA is omitted, as the CDR3 cannot be located on it reliably, and the CDR3 follows TCRdb's listing. The chain employs TRBV11-2 and TRBJ2-7; the table's D gene call, TRBD2, was not cross checked with the DNA. CDR1 SGHAT and CDR2 FQNNGV come from the germline V gene. Counting both end residues, the CDR3 totals 14 amino acids. CDR3 loop: CASILTSGSYELYL.